A selection of T cell receptor beta chains follows, all from one sample in a study of T cell changes during pregnancy in multiple sclerosis. Data came from immunoSEQ multiplex PCR; TCRdb stores just in-frame clones and leaves some out. The data show 50,000 to 55,000 clones, 80% to 95% seen once. The source was CD4+ T cells from peripheral blood mononuclear cells, collected in the third trimester of pregnancy. These receptors were obtained from a female donor with multiple sclerosis, enrolled in a pregnancy study. Both conserved end residues are part of each CDR3. The D gene is left open where the match is weak. Clone size appears in some rows only: once, few, many, or a class for an expanded clone.

v_gene: TRBV19; j_gene: TRBJ1-1; abundance: .; len: 14; d_gene: TRBD1; CDR3aa: CASSIDFGQGEAFF; CDR3nt: TGTGCCAGTAGTATAGATTTTGGACAGGGTGAAGCTTTCTTT
v_gene: TRBV13; j_gene: TRBJ1-2; abundance: once; len: 16; d_gene: .; CDR3aa: CASSLNRLGVFYGYTF; CDR3nt: TGTGCCAGCAGCTTGAACAGGCTTGGAGTTTTCTATGGCTACACCTTC
v_gene: TRBV27; j_gene: TRBJ1-5; abundance: .; len: 19; d_gene: TRBD1; CDR3aa: CASSRKFRSARGGNQPQHF; CDR3nt: TGTGCCAGCAGCCGAAAGTTTCGATCTGCCAGGGGGGGCAATCAGCCCCAGCATTTT
v_gene: TRBV10-1; j_gene: TRBJ2-7; abundance: .; len: 15; d_gene: TRBD1; CDR3aa: CASKHRDRGPLKQYF; CDR3nt: TGCGCCAGCAAGCACCGGGACAGGGGGCCGCTTAAGCAGTACTTC
v_gene: TRBV9; j_gene: TRBJ2-2; abundance: .; len: 13; d_gene: .; CDR3aa: CASSVQGPGELFF; CDR3nt: TGTGCCAGCAGCGTACAGGGTCCCGGGGAGCTGTTTTTT
v_gene: TRBV5-4; j_gene: TRBJ2-7; abundance: .; len: 14; d_gene: .; CDR3aa: CASSWRGVPDEQYF; CDR3nt: TGTGCCAGCAGCTGGAGGGGCGTTCCGGACGAGCAGTACTTC
v_gene: TRBV7-2; j_gene: TRBJ2-7; abundance: .; len: 14; d_gene: TRBD1; CDR3aa: CASSRDRGTYEQYF; CDR3nt: TGTGCCAGCAGCCGGGACAGGGGAACCTACGAGCAGTACTTC
v_gene: TRBV5-4; j_gene: TRBJ1-5; abundance: .; len: 14; d_gene: TRBD1; CDR3aa: CASSLDRGNQPQHF; CDR3nt: TGTGCCAGCAGCTTGGACAGGGGAAATCAGCCCCAGCATTTT
v_gene: TRBV19; j_gene: TRBJ1-6; abundance: .; len: 16; d_gene: TRBD1; CDR3aa: CASTPGGSSYNSPLHF; CDR3nt: TGTGCCAGTACCCCAGGGGGGAGCTCCTATAATTCACCCCTCCACTTT
v_gene: TRBV6-1; j_gene: TRBJ2-2; abundance: .; len: 16; d_gene: TRBD1; CDR3aa: CASSEIGQGAVGELFF; CDR3nt: TGTGCCAGCAGTGAGATTGGGCAGGGGGCGGTCGGGGAGCTGTTTTTT
v_gene: TRBV28; j_gene: TRBJ1-5; abundance: .; len: 14; d_gene: .; CDR3aa: CASSLLSGQQPQHF; CDR3nt: TGTGCCAGCAGTTTACTCTCAGGGCAGCAGCCCCAGCATTTT
v_gene: TRBV6-1; j_gene: TRBJ1-2; abundance: .; len: 14; d_gene: .; CDR3aa: CASRADAGGYGYTF; CDR3nt: TGTGCCAGCAGGGCGGACGCCGGGGGTTACGGCTACACCTTC
v_gene: TRBV11-3; j_gene: TRBJ2-2; abundance: .; len: 14; d_gene: .; CDR3aa: CASSLDRYTGELFF; CDR3nt: TGTGCCAGCAGCTTAGACAGATACACCGGGGAGCTGTTTTTT
v_gene: TRBV18; j_gene: TRBJ1-4; abundance: once; len: 15; d_gene: .; CDR3aa: CASSPRREINEKLFF; CDR3nt: TGTGCCAGCTCACCGCGCCGGGAGATTAATGAAAAACTGTTTTTT
v_gene: TRBV9; j_gene: TRBJ1-2; abundance: .; len: 16; d_gene: TRBD1; CDR3aa: CASSVDPRQGTVGYTF; CDR3nt: TGTGCCAGCAGCGTAGATCCGAGACAGGGGACGGTTGGCTACACCTTC
v_gene: TRBV2; j_gene: TRBJ2-7; abundance: .; len: 14; d_gene: TRBD1; CDR3aa: CASSSGTGAYEQYF; CDR3nt: TGTGCCAGCAGCTCCGGGACAGGGGCCTACGAGCAGTACTTC
v_gene: TRBV2; j_gene: TRBJ2-2; abundance: .; len: 13; d_gene: .; CDR3aa: CATRAGDVGELFF; CDR3nt: TGTGCCACCCGGGCAGGGGATGTCGGGGAGCTGTTTTTT
v_gene: TRBV10-3; j_gene: TRBJ2-5; abundance: .; len: 15; d_gene: TRBD2; CDR3aa: CAISEYSGYQETQYF; CDR3nt: TGTGCCATCAGTGAATATAGCGGGTACCAAGAGACCCAGTACTTC
v_gene: TRBV7-2; j_gene: TRBJ2-5; abundance: .; len: 15; d_gene: TRBD2; CDR3aa: CASSPGGGESETQYF; CDR3nt: TGTGCCAGCAGCCCCGGGGGGGGCGAGTCGGAGACCCAGTACTTC
v_gene: TRBV19; j_gene: TRBJ1-1; abundance: .; len: 16; d_gene: TRBD1; CDR3aa: CASSRTNRGGATEAFF; CDR3nt: TGTGCCAGTAGCCGGACTAACAGGGGGGGGGCCACTGAAGCTTTCTTT
v_gene: TRBV29-1; j_gene: TRBJ1-1; abundance: .; len: 14; d_gene: .; CDR3aa: CSAQGISLNTEAFF; CDR3nt: TGCAGCGCCCAGGGGATATCACTGAACACTGAAGCTTTCTTT
v_gene: TRBV7-3; j_gene: TRBJ2-5; abundance: .; len: 16; d_gene: .; CDR3aa: CASSLTGGGLLETQYF; CDR3nt: TGTGCCAGCAGCTTAACGGGAGGAGGCCTCCTTGAGACCCAGTACTTC
v_gene: TRBV9; j_gene: TRBJ2-3; abundance: .; len: 15; d_gene: .; CDR3aa: CASSVESRGGSTQYF; CDR3nt: TGTGCCAGCAGCGTAGAGAGCAGGGGTGGGTCTACGCAGTATTTT
v_gene: TRBV4-1; j_gene: TRBJ1-1; abundance: .; len: 16; d_gene: TRBD1; CDR3aa: CASSQRDRGTGTEAFF; CDR3nt: TGCGCCAGCAGCCAACGGGACAGGGGCACTGGGACTGAAGCTTTCTTT
v_gene: TRBV6-1; j_gene: TRBJ1-6; abundance: .; len: 15; d_gene: .; CDR3aa: CASSEARASRSPLHF; CDR3nt: TGTGCCAGCAGTGAAGCGCGGGCCAGCCGGTCACCCCTCCACTTT
v_gene: TRBV7-9; j_gene: TRBJ1-5; abundance: few; len: 16; d_gene: .; CDR3aa: CASSPDQGNSNQPQHF; CDR3nt: TGTGCCAGCAGCCCAGACCAGGGAAATAGCAATCAGCCCCAGCATTTT
v_gene: TRBV13; j_gene: TRBJ2-1; abundance: once; len: 18; d_gene: TRBD2; CDR3aa: CASSQMGLAGDFYNEQFF; CDR3nt: TGTGCCAGCAGCCAGATGGGACTAGCGGGGGATTTTTACAATGAGCAGTTCTTC
v_gene: TRBV5-8; j_gene: TRBJ1-6; abundance: .; len: 14; d_gene: TRBD1; CDR3aa: CASSSGGSRSPLHF; CDR3nt: TGTGCCAGCAGCTCAGGGGGCTCTCGATCACCCCTCCACTTT
v_gene: TRBV6-5; j_gene: TRBJ2-2; abundance: .; len: 12; d_gene: .; CDR3aa: CATRENTGELFF; CDR3nt: TGTGCCACCCGGGAGAACACCGGGGAGCTGTTTTTT
v_gene: TRBV18; j_gene: TRBJ2-3; abundance: .; len: 16; d_gene: .; CDR3aa: CASSPRGSSSTDTQYF; CDR3nt: TGTGCCAGCTCACCCAGGGGATCGTCTAGCACAGATACGCAGTATTTT
v_gene: TRBV19; j_gene: TRBJ2-7; abundance: .; len: 12; d_gene: TRBD1; CDR3aa: CASKGGQYEQYF; CDR3nt: TGTGCCAGTAAAGGGGGACAGTACGAGCAGTACTTT
v_gene: TRBV19; j_gene: TRBJ2-7; abundance: .; len: 13; d_gene: .; CDR3aa: CASSILGAREQYF; CDR3nt: TGTGCCAGTAGTATCCTGGGGGCGCGAGAGCAGTACTTC
v_gene: TRBV5-1; j_gene: TRBJ2-5; abundance: .; len: 17; d_gene: .; CDR3aa: CASSGPKEAGGQETQYF; CDR3nt: TGCGCCAGCAGCGGCCCTAAGGAGGCAGGAGGCCAAGAGACCCAGTACTTC
v_gene: TRBV14; j_gene: TRBJ1-3; abundance: .; len: 21; d_gene: .; CDR3aa: CASSQKVISRDCPISGNTIYF; CDR3nt: TGTGCCAGCAGCCAAAAGGTAATTTCGAGGGACTGCCCAATCTCTGGAAACACCATATATTTT
v_gene: TRBV18; j_gene: TRBJ1-4; abundance: .; len: 14; d_gene: .; CDR3aa: CASSPQGPNEKLFF; CDR3nt: TGTGCCAGCTCACCGCAGGGCCCTAATGAAAAACTGTTTTTT
v_gene: TRBV5-6; j_gene: TRBJ1-2; abundance: .; len: 12; d_gene: .; CDR3aa: CASSDFFYGYTF; CDR3nt: TGTGCCAGCAGCGACTTTTTCTATGGCTACACCTTC
v_gene: TRBV28; j_gene: TRBJ1-1; abundance: .; len: 13; d_gene: .; CDR3aa: CATTGDRNTEAFF; CDR3nt: TGTGCCACCACGGGAGACAGGAACACTGAAGCTTTCTTT
v_gene: TRBV5-6; j_gene: TRBJ2-7; abundance: .; len: 12; d_gene: .; CDR3aa: CASSLAGFEQYF; CDR3nt: TGTGCCAGCAGCTTGGCCGGGTTTGAGCAGTACTTC
v_gene: TRBV6-5; j_gene: TRBJ1-5; abundance: .; len: 13; d_gene: .; CDR3aa: CASQGGLFQPQHF; CDR3nt: TGTGCCAGCCAAGGGGGTTTATTTCAGCCCCAGCATTTT
v_gene: TRBV27; j_gene: TRBJ2-5; abundance: .; len: 16; d_gene: .; CDR3aa: CASSHSLRAAEGTQYF; CDR3nt: TGTGCCAGCAGTCATTCCTTACGGGCAGCGGAGGGGACCCAGTACTTC
v_gene: TRBV25-1; j_gene: TRBJ2-5; abundance: .; len: 16; d_gene: .; CDR3aa: CASSSEYLGRGETQYF; CDR3nt: TGTGCCAGCAGTAGTGAATATCTCGGAAGGGGAGAGACCCAGTACTTC
v_gene: TRBV5-4; j_gene: TRBJ2-6; abundance: .; len: 16; d_gene: .; CDR3aa: CASSLAGSSGANVLTF; CDR3nt: TGTGCCAGCAGCTTGGCCGGGAGCTCTGGGGCCAACGTCCTGACTTTC
v_gene: TRBV6-1; j_gene: TRBJ1-6; abundance: .; len: 15; d_gene: .; CDR3aa: CASSERGPDRSPLHF; CDR3nt: TGTGCCAGCAGTGAAAGGGGTCCGGACCGTTCACCCCTCCACTTT
v_gene: TRBV19; j_gene: TRBJ1-1; abundance: .; len: 18; d_gene: .; CDR3aa: CASSRLPHPQERPTEAFF; CDR3nt: TGTGCCAGTAGTCGCCTTCCCCACCCACAGGAAAGGCCCACTGAAGCTTTCTTT
v_gene: TRBV6-1; j_gene: TRBJ1-4; abundance: .; len: 15; d_gene: .; CDR3aa: CASSDKTGTNEKLFF; CDR3nt: TGTGCCAGCAGTGACAAGACAGGCACTAATGAAAAACTGTTTTTT
v_gene: TRBV5-6; j_gene: TRBJ2-5; abundance: .; len: 13; d_gene: TRBD1; CDR3aa: CASSGGQGGTQYF; CDR3nt: TGTGCCAGCAGCGGGGGACAGGGGGGGACCCAGTACTTC
v_gene: TRBV30; j_gene: TRBJ2-7; abundance: .; len: 14; d_gene: TRBD1; CDR3aa: CAWSVGQGAGEQYF; CDR3nt: TGTGCCTGGAGTGTGGGACAGGGGGCGGGCGAGCAGTACTTC
v_gene: TRBV30; j_gene: TRBJ2-7; abundance: .; len: 13; d_gene: TRBD1; CDR3aa: CAWNLGGFDEQYF; CDR3nt: TGTGCCTGGAACCTAGGGGGCTTCGACGAGCAGTACTTC
v_gene: TRBV10-3; j_gene: TRBJ1-2; abundance: .; len: 13; d_gene: TRBD1; CDR3aa: CAIRTTGAYGYTF; CDR3nt: TGTGCCATCAGAACTACAGGGGCCTATGGCTACACCTTC
v_gene: TRBV2; j_gene: TRBJ1-1; abundance: .; len: 16; d_gene: .; CDR3aa: CASSLALLRVDTEAFF; CDR3nt: TGTGCCAGCTCCCTTGCCCTCCTTAGAGTGGACACTGAAGCTTTCTTT
v_gene: TRBV21-1; j_gene: TRBJ1-1; abundance: .; len: 12; d_gene: .; CDR3aa: CASNGVNTEAFF; CDR3nt: TGTGCCAGCAACGGGGTGAACACTGAAGCTTTCTTT
v_gene: TRBV14; j_gene: TRBJ1-1; abundance: .; len: 15; d_gene: .; CDR3aa: CASIDPRGGKTEAFF; CDR3nt: TGTGCCAGCATCGACCCCCGGGGAGGAAAAACTGAAGCTTTCTTT
v_gene: TRBV5-1; j_gene: TRBJ2-7; abundance: .; len: 13; d_gene: TRBD1; CDR3aa: CASSAAQGGEQYF; CDR3nt: TGCGCCAGCAGCGCAGCACAGGGGGGCGAGCAGTACTTC
v_gene: TRBV5-5; j_gene: TRBJ1-2; abundance: once; len: 12; d_gene: .; CDR3aa: CASSSGSYGYTF; CDR3nt: TGTGCCAGCAGCTCGGGGTCCTATGGCTACACCTTC
v_gene: TRBV19; j_gene: TRBJ1-2; abundance: once; len: 13; d_gene: .; CDR3aa: CATVSGKDYGYTF; CDR3nt: TGTGCCACCGTCTCGGGAAAAGATTATGGCTACACCTTC
v_gene: TRBV6-1; j_gene: TRBJ1-5; abundance: .; len: 15; d_gene: .; CDR3aa: CASSERQGPGQPQHF; CDR3nt: TGTGCCAGCAGTGAACGTCAGGGTCCCGGACAGCCCCAGCATTTT
v_gene: TRBV27; j_gene: TRBJ1-3; abundance: .; len: 17; d_gene: TRBD1; CDR3aa: CASSRGTGPPSGNTIYF; CDR3nt: TGTGCCAGCAGTCGAGGGACAGGGCCCCCCTCTGGAAACACCATATATTTT